The present entry profiles one T cell receptor beta chain with its context. Sequencing was performed with immunoSEQ multiplex PCR; in TCRdb, only in-frame clones are kept and a portion is missing. The sample holds about 180,000 clones, about 91% seen once. This sample is part of a study of T cell responses to AZD1222 COVID-19 vaccine. CDR3 length equals 16 residues. The germline CDR1 and CDR2 sequences are SGHRS and YFSETQ. V gave up 0 bases and J gave up 3 bases; unmatched junction bases: 7. The sequenced sample was peripheral blood, obtained 28 days after the second AZD1222 dose. This receptor was taken from an adult who received the AZD1222 COVID-19 vaccine. This chain links TRBV5-1 with TRBJ2-3; TRBD2 matches at 7 bases. As DNA, the CDR3 is TGCGCCAGCAGCTTGGAGCTAGCGGCCGGAACAGATACGCAGTATTTT. It yields the protein CASSLELAAGTDTQYF.